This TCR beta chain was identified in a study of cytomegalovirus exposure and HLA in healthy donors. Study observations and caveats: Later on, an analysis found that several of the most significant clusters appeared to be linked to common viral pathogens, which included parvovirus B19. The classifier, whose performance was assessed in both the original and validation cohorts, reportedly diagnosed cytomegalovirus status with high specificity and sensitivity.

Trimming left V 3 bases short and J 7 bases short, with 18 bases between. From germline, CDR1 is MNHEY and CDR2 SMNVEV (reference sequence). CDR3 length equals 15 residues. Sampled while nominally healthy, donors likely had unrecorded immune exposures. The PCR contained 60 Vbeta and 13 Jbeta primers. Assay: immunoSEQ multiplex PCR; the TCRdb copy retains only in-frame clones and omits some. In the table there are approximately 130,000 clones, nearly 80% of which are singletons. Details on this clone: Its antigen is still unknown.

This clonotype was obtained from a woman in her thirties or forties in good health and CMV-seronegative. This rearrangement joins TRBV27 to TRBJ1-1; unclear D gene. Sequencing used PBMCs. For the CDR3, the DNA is TGTGCCAGCAGTTTGTCGACGCTACTGACGGGTGAAGCTTTCTTT. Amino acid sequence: CASSLSTLLTGEAFF.